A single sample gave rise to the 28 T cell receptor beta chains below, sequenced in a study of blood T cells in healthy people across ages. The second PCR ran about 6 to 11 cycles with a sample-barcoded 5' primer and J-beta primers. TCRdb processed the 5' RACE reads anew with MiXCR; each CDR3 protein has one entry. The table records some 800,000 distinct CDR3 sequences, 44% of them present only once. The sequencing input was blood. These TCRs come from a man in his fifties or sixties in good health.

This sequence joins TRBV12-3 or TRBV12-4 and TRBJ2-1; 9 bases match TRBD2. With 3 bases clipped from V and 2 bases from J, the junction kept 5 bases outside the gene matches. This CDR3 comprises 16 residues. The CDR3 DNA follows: TGTGCCAGCAGTTTTAGCGGGGGCCTCACCTACAATGAGCAGTTCTTC. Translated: CASSFSGGLTYNEQFF.

The chain's CDR3 is CASSFGGATGKSYGYTF. CDR3 nucleotides: TGCGCCAGCAGCTTTGGTGGGGCGACAGGGAAGAGCTATGGCTACACCTTC. The J gene is TRBJ1-2, the V gene TRBV5-1; TRBD1 matches 7 bases. The CDR3 runs 17 residues. V shed 2 bases, J shed 4 bases, and the junction held 14 bases outside the gene matches. The germline gives CDR1 SGHRS, CDR2 YFSETQ.

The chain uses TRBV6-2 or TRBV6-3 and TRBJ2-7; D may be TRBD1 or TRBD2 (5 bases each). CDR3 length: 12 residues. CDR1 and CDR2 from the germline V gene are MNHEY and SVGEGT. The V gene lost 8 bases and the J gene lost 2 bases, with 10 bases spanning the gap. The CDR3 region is CASRDHPYEQYF. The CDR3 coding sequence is TGTGCCAGCCGGGACCACCCCTACGAGCAGTACTTC.

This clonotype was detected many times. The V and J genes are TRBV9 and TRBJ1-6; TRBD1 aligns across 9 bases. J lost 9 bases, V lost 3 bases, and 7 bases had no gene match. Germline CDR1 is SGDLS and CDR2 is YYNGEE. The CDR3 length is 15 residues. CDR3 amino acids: CASSEFTGGGSPLHF. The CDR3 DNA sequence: TGTGCCAGCAGCGAATTTACAGGGGGCGGTTCACCCCTCCACTTT.

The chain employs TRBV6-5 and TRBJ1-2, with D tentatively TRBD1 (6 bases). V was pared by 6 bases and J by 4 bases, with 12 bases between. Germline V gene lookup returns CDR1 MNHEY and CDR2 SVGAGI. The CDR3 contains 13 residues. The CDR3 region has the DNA TGTGCCAGCAGCCGACAGGAAGGCTATGGCTACACCTTC. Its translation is CASSRQEGYGYTF.

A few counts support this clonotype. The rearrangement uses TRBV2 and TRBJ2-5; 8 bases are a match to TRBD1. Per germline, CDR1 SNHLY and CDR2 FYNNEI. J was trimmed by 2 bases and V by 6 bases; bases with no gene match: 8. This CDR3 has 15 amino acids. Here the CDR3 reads CASRKAGQGQETQYF. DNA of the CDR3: TGTGCCAGCAGGAAGGCTGGACAGGGTCAAGAGACCCAGTACTTC.

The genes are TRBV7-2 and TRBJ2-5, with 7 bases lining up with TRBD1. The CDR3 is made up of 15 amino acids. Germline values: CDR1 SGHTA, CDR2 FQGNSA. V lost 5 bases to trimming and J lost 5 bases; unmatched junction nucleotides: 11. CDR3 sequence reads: CASSNRQGFGETQYF. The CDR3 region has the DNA TGTGCCAGCAGCAATAGACAGGGTTTCGGGGAGACCCAGTACTTC.

The CDR3: CASSLAGTVNQPQHF. Written as DNA, the CDR3 is TGCGCCAGCAGCTTGGCCGGGACAGTGAATCAGCCCCAGCATTTT. The J gene is TRBJ1-5, the V gene TRBV5-1; 7 bases match TRBD1. The CDR3 covers 15 residues. CDR1 SGHRS and CDR2 YFSETQ come from the germline V gene. The junction had 4 bases not matched to a gene; V was cut back by 0 bases and J by 4 bases.

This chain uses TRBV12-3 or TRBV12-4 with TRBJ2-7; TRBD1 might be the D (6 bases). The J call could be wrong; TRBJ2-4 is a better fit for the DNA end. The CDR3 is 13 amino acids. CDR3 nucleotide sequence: TGTGCCAGCAGACAACAGGGAGAAAACATTCAGTACTTC. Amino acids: CASRQQGENIQYF.

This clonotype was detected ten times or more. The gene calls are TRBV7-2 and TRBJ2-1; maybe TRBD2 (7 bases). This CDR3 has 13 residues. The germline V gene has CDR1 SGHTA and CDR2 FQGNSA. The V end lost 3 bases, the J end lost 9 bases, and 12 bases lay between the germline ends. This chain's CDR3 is CASSFWGGPEQFF. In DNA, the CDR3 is TGTGCCAGCAGCTTTTGGGGGGGGCCTGAGCAGTTCTTC.

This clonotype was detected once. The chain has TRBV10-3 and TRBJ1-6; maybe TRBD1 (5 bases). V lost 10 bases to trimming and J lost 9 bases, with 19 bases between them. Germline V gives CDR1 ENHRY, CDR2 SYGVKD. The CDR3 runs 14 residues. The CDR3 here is CATELDLGVSPLHF. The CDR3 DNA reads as TGTGCCACCGAGCTGGACCTAGGGGTTTCACCCCTCCACTTT.

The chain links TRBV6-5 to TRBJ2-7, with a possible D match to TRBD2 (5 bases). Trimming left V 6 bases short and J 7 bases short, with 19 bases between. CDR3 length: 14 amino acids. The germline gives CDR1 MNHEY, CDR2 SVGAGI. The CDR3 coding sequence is TGTGCCAGCAGGGGCTTGGCCAGCGGTGGGGAGCAGTACTTC. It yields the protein CASRGLASGGEQYF.

The CDR3 is CASSLAQLSSGANVLTF. In DNA form, the CDR3 reads TGCGCCAGCAGCTTGGCTCAGTTGAGCTCTGGGGCCAACGTCCTGACTTTC. The chain uses TRBV5-1 and TRBJ2-6; D not resolved. Germline CDR1 and CDR2: SGHRS and YFSETQ. The V and J ends lost 0 bases and 0 bases respectively, with 10 bases between them. This CDR3 is 17 amino acids long.

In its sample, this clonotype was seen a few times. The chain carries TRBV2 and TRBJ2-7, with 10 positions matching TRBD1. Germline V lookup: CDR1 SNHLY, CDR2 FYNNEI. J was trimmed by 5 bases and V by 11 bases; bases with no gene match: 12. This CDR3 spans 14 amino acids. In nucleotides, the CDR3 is TGTGCCGGGTCTAGGGGACAGGGGACCAACGAGCAGTACTTC. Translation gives CAGSRGQGTNEQYF.

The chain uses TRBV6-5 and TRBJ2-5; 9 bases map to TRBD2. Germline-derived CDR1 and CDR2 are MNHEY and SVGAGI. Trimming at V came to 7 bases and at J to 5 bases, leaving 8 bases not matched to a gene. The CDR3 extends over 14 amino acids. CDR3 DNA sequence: TGTGCCAGCAAGCCGGGACTAGCTTACGAGACCCAGTACTTC. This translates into CASKPGLAYETQYF.

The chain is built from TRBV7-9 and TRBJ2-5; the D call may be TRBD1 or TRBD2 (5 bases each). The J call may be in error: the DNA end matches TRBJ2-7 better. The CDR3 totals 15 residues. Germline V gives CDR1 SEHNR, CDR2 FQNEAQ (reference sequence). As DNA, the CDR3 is TGTGCCAGCAGCTTAGAACAGGAGGCTTGGTACGAGCAGTACTTC. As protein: CASSLEQEAWYEQYF.

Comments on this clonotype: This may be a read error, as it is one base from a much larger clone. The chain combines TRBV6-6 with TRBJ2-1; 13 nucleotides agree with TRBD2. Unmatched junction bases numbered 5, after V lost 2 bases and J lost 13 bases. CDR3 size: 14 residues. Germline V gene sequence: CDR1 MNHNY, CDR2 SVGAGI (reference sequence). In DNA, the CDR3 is TGTGCCAGCAGTTACGAACTAGCGGGGGGGACCCAGTTCTTC. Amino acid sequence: CASSYELAGGTQFF.

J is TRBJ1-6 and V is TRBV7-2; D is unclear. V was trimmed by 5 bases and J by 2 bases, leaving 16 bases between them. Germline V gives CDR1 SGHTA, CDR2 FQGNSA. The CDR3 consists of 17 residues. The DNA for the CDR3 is TGTGCCAGCAGCCCCGGCCCAGGCGAGCCCTATAATTCACCCCTCCACTTT. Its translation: CASSPGPGEPYNSPLHF.

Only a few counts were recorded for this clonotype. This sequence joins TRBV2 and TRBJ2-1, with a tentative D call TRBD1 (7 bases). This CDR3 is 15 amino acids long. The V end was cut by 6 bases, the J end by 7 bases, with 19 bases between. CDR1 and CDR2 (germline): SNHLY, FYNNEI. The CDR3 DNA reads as TGTGCCAGCAGGGATGACAGGGACCGGGAGAATGAGCAGTTCTTC. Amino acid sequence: CASRDDRDRENEQFF.

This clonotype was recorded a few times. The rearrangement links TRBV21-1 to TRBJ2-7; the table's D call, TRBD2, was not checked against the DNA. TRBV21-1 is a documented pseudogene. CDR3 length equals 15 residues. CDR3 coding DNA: TGTGCCAGCAGCAAAGCTGGGGCCCCGGATGGGGAGCAGTACTTC. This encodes CASSKAGAPDGEQYF.

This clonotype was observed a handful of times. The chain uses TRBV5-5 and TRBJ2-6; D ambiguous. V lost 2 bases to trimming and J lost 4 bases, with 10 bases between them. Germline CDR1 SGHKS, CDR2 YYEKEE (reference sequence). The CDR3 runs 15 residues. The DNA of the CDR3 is TGTGCCAGCAGCTTTAGTGAGTCCGGGGCCAACGTCCTGACTTTC. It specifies CASSFSESGANVLTF.

CDR3 amino acids: CASSNRDFGKNEQFF. In nucleotides, the CDR3 is TGTGCCAGCAGCAACCGGGACTTCGGGAAGAATGAGCAGTTCTTC. The rearrangement uses TRBV12-3 or TRBV12-4 and TRBJ2-1; D is possibly TRBD2 (6 bases). Trimming cost V 6 bases and J 7 bases, with 19 bases left between them. This CDR3 region has 15 residues.

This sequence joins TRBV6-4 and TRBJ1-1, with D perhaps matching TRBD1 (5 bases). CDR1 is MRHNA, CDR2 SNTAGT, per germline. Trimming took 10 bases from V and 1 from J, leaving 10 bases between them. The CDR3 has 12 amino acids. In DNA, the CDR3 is TGTGCCATCTTGAGGGGGAACACTGAAGCTTTCTTT. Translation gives CAILRGNTEAFF.

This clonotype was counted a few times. DNA of the CDR3: TGTGCCAGCAGCATACGGGCGGTCGCAGGAGGGGCTGGTGAGCAGTTCTTC. It encodes CASSIRAVAGGAGEQFF. This sequence joins TRBV3-1 and TRBJ2-1; weak D call: TRBD2 (6 bases). The CDR3 extends over 17 amino acids. Germline-derived CDR1 and CDR2 are LGHDT and YNNKEL (reference sequence). Trimming cost V 5 bases and J 9 bases, with 26 bases left between them.

The CDR3, as DNA: TGTGCCAGCAGCTTTGATCGACAGGGTAACACAGATACGCAGTATTTT. Translated, it gives CASSFDRQGNTDTQYF. The V and J genes are TRBV5-5 and TRBJ2-3; the match to TRBD1 covers 7 bases. CDR1 SGHKS and CDR2 YYEKEE come from the germline V gene (reference sequence). Unmatched junction bases numbered 8, after V lost 2 bases and J lost 2 bases. This CDR3 has 16 amino acids. Based on the CDR3 plus reference TRBV5-5 and TRBJ2-3, the full variable domain is DAGVTQSPTHLIKTRGQQVTLRCSPISGHKSVSWYQQVLGQGPQFIFQYYEKEERGRGNFPDRFSARQFPNYSSELNVNALLLGDSALYLCASSFDRQGNTDTQYFGPGTRLTVL.

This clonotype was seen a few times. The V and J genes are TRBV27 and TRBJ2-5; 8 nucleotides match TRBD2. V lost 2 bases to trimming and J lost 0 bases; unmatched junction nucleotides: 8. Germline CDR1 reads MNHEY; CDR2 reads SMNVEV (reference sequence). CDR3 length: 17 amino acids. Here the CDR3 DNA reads TGTGCCAGCAGTTTAAGGGGTCGGCGGGGGGACCAAGAGACCCAGTACTTC. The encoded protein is CASSLRGRRGDQETQYF.

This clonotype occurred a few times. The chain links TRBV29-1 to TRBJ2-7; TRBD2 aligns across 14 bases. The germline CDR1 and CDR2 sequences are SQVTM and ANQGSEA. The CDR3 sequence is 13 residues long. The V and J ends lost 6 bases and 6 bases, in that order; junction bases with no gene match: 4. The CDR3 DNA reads TGCAGCGTGGGACTAGCGGGGGAGGGCGAGCAGTACTTC. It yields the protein CSVGLAGEGEQYF.

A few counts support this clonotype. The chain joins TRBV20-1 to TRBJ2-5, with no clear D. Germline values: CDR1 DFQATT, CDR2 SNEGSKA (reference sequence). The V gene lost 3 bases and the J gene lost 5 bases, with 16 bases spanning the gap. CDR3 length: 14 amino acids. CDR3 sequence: CSASTDLDGETQYF. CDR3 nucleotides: TGCAGTGCTAGTACTGACCTGGACGGTGAGACCCAGTACTTC.